This T cell receptor beta chain emerged from a study of blood T cell repertoires in COVID-19. Turning to the study itself: Sources were T cells, B-cell-depleted T cells, or PBMCs; the material itself was cDNA or gDNA.

The length of the CDR3 is 15 residues. The trim removed 3 bases at V and 8 bases at J, leaving 8 bases unmatched. Germline CDR1 and CDR2: MNHEY and SMNVEV (reference sequence). Allocation to cohorts depended on clinical history reported by the participants. Either two negative PCRs, clearance, or symptom resolution qualified Cohort 3 donors as recovered. Original data processing: Reference gene primer amplification yielded estimated nucleated cell counts. Profiled with immunoSEQ multiplex PCR; TCRdb holds only in-frame clones, not every one. From that table come the V and J calls and clone size; the DNA was used to work out D and trimming. The table includes approximately 290,000 clones, around nine tenths detected once.

Sequencing used PBMCs or T cells enriched from blood (not recorded which). The sequence derives from a woman aged 25 to 45 who had recovered from COVID-19. The V and J genes are TRBV27 and TRBJ1-4; 8 bases are shared with TRBD1. The CDR3 is CASSFGQGAREKLFF. CDR3 bases: TGTGCCAGCAGTTTTGGGCAGGGGGCCAGGGAAAAACTGTTTTTT.